In its sample, the clone carrying this T cell receptor (beta chain) was seen many times. The authors built TCR beta libraries using iRepertoire HTBI primers and Arm-PCR of CDR3 regions. From the multiplex PCR reads, TCRdb called clonotypes with MiXCR, one entry per CDR3 protein. The profile shows 500,000 or so distinct CDR3 sequences, approximately 15% of them singletons. The source of the sample is a study of regulatory T cells in long-lasting Graves disease. Study overall: Antithyroid drug exposure in newly diagnosed Graves' patients had lasted under 3 months.

Time point of the sample: newly diagnosed GD, antithyroid drugs for less than 3 months. Preparation of the TCR library used RNA extracted from PBMCs. CDR3 size: 14 residues. V lost 5 bases and J 3 bases, leaving 11 bases between the germline ends. Germline values: CDR1 SGHVS, CDR2 FQNEAQ. This sample was shared with a second study, whose subject was T cells in Graves' hyperthyroidism and ophthalmopathy.

Specimen: peripheral blood mononuclear cells (PBMCs), collected at new diagnosis, from a patient treated with antithyroid drugs. The chain links TRBV7-8 to TRBJ1-5; D is unclear. The receptor's source is a woman aged 45-59 years with Graves disease. The CDR3, as DNA: TGTGCCAGCAGCGACTGGAGATCCAATCAGCCCCAGCATTTT. Encoded protein: CASSDWRSNQPQHF.